A single sample gave rise to the 30 T cell receptor beta chains below, sequenced in a study of blood T cell repertoires in COVID-19. TCRdb keeps only in-frame clones here, not all; method: immunoSEQ multiplex PCR. Here the sample spans around 150,000 clones, around 80% being singletons. Sequenced: PBMCs or T cells enriched from blood (not recorded which). The receptors come from a man aged 65 to 85 who had been exposed to COVID-19.

The rearrangement links TRBV11-2 to TRBJ2-7; 13 bases align to TRBD2. Germline-derived CDR1 and CDR2 are SGHAT and FQNNGV. The CDR3 has 15 residues. With 5 bases clipped from V and 6 bases from J, the junction kept 7 bases outside the gene matches. The DNA for the CDR3 is TGTGCCAGCAGCCGGGGGACTAGCGGGACCTCCGAGCAGTACTTC. Translating gives CASSRGTSGTSEQYF. The full variable domain, rest sourced from reference TRBV11-2 and TRBJ2-7, is EAGVAQSPRYKIIEKRQSVAFWCNPISGHATLYWYQQILGQGPKLLIQFQNNGVVDDSQLPKDRFSAERLKGVDSTLKIQPAKLEDSAVYLCASSRGTSGTSEQYFGPGTRLTVT.

This sequence joins TRBV5-4 and TRBJ1-2; maybe TRBD1 (6 bases). V lost 2 bases and J 8 bases, leaving 13 bases between the germline ends. The germline gives CDR1 SGHNT, CDR2 YYREEE (reference sequence). The CDR3 length is 13 residues. CDR3 DNA sequence: TGTGCCAGCAGCTTCGGACAGTCATTAGGCTACACCTTC. Amino acid sequence: CASSFGQSLGYTF. The variable domain in full, with the rest retrieved from reference TRBV5-4 and TRBJ1-2, is ETGVTQSPTHLIKTRGQQVTLRCSSQSGHNTVSWYQQALGQGPQFIFQYYREEENGRGNFPPRFSGLQFPNYSSELNVNALELDDSALYLCASSFGQSLGYTFGSGTRLTVV.

The chain carries TRBV19 and TRBJ1-5; 7 bases align to TRBD1. CDR1 is LNHDA and CDR2 is SQIVND in the germline V gene (reference sequence). Losses at the gene ends were 4 bases for V and 0 bases for J; bases not matched to a gene: 3. CDR3 length: 15 amino acids. CDR3 amino acids: CASSTTGISNQPQHF. DNA for the CDR3: TGTGCCAGTAGTACGACAGGGATTAGCAATCAGCCCCAGCATTTT.

This chain joins TRBV19 and TRBJ2-3; TRBD2 agrees at 13 bases. Germline V gene data show CDR1 as LNHDA and CDR2 as SQIVND (reference sequence). Germline trimming cut 2 bases from V and 5 bases from J; bases unmatched to any gene: 7. This CDR3 is 17 amino acids long. CDR3: CASSIRPTSGGRDTQYF. In nucleotides, the CDR3 is TGTGCCAGTAGTATACGCCCGACTAGCGGGGGGCGAGATACGCAGTATTTT.

In its sample, this clone was seen a few times. The chain couples TRBV5-6 to TRBJ2-1; tentative D call: TRBD1 (7 bases). The ends were cut back, 3 bases at V and 10 bases at J, with 17 bases in the middle. Germline CDR1 reads SGHDT; CDR2 reads YYEEEE. The CDR3 runs 14 residues. The CDR3 protein is CASSSAAGGSEQFF. Here the CDR3 DNA reads TGTGCCAGCAGCTCCGCCGCAGGGGGGAGCGAGCAGTTCTTC.

This chain uses TRBV18 with TRBJ2-2; 8 positions match TRBD2. Trimming at V came to 4 bases and at J to 3 bases, leaving 7 bases not matched to a gene. CDR1 KGHSH and CDR2 LQKENI come from the germline V gene. The CDR3 spans 16 residues. CDR3 bases: TGTGCCAGCTCACGGGACCCGGGAGGGGACACCGGGGAGCTGTTTTTT. It specifies CASSRDPGGDTGELFF.

V is TRBV2 and J is TRBJ2-1; 11 bases are shared with TRBD2. CDR3 length equals 14 residues. With 7 bases clipped from V and 4 bases from J, the junction kept 3 bases outside the gene matches. The germline V gene has CDR1 SNHLY and CDR2 FYNNEI. The CDR3 coding sequence is TGTGCCAGCAAGACTAGCGGGGTGTACAATGAGCAGTTCTTC. Protein product: CASKTSGVYNEQFF.

The gene calls are TRBV11-2 and TRBJ1-3; D may be TRBD1 (5 bases). From germline, CDR1 is SGHAT and CDR2 FQNNGV. The V end lost 6 bases, the J end lost 0 bases, and 18 bases lay between the germline ends. This CDR3 is built from 17 residues. CDR3 nucleotide sequence: TGTGCCAGCAGGCACGGAGGGGAACGGGGCTCTGGAAACACCATATATTTT. This gives the protein CASRHGGERGSGNTIYF.

This clone was counted only a few times. The chain carries TRBV9 and TRBJ1-1; D unclear. Trimming shortened V by 0 bases and J by 3 bases, and 6 bases separated the two germline ends. CDR3 length: 13 amino acids. Germline V gene lookup returns CDR1 SGDLS and CDR2 YYNGEE. As DNA, the CDR3 is TGTGCCAGCAGCGTAGCTAGAGACACTGAAGCTTTCTTT. It translates to CASSVARDTEAFF.

This clone has a handful of counts. The chain couples TRBV29-1 to TRBJ2-7, with a tentative D call TRBD1 (5 bases). Germline V gene sequence: CDR1 SQVTM, CDR2 ANQGSEA. The CDR3 sequence is 14 residues long. Trimming pared 7 bases from V and 0 bases from J, leaving 16 bases between. The CDR3 protein is CSGQIREHSYEQYF. DNA for the CDR3: TGCAGCGGACAGATAAGGGAACACTCCTACGAGCAGTACTTC.

This sequence joins TRBV7-2 and TRBJ1-4; 7 nucleotides align to TRBD1. V lost 5 bases and J lost 6; bases outside the gene matches: 6. Germline assignment: CDR1 SGHTA and CDR2 FQGNSA. The CDR3 length is 14 residues. CDR3 bases: TGTGCCAGCAGCCGGGACAGATCCGATGAAAAACTGTTTTTT. It encodes CASSRDRSDEKLFF.

The chain employs TRBV2 and TRBJ2-7; D may be TRBD1 (5 bases). V lost 6 bases and J lost 0, with 15 bases in between. Germline V gene lookup returns CDR1 SNHLY and CDR2 FYNNEI. There are 15 residues in the CDR3. DNA of the CDR3: TGTGCCAGCAGGCGACAGTTAATTAGCTCCTACGAGCAGTACTTC. Protein sequence: CASRRQLISSYEQYF.

The gene calls are TRBV7-2 and TRBJ1-2; possibly TRBD1 for D (6 bases). V lost 6 bases and J lost 2, with 19 bases in between. The CDR3 consists of 16 residues. Germline loops: CDR1 SGHTA, CDR2 FQGNSA. Here the CDR3 reads CASSYDRNSVNYGYTF. The CDR3 DNA reads as TGTGCCAGCAGTTATGACAGGAACTCTGTGAACTATGGCTACACCTTC.

The V call is TRBV7-3, the J call TRBJ1-2, with 7 bases that match TRBD1. The V gene's germline CDR1 is SGHTA and CDR2 FQGTGA. The V and J ends lost 5 bases and 6 bases, in that order; junction bases with no gene match: 6. The CDR3 is 13 amino acids. The CDR3 here is CASSLGTADGYTF. The CDR3 DNA reads as TGTGCCAGCAGCCTGGGGACAGCCGATGGCTACACCTTC.

This clone was observed a handful of times. The genes are TRBV4-1 and TRBJ2-1; the match to TRBD1 covers 7 bases. The CDR3 has 15 residues. Losses at the gene ends were 0 bases for V and 8 bases for J; bases not matched to a gene: 7. The V gene's germline CDR1 is MGHRA and CDR2 YSYEKL. In nucleotides, the CDR3 is TGCGCCAGCAGCCAAGAAGGGGGACAGTGGGATGAGCAGTTCTTC. Translation gives CASSQEGGQWDEQFF.

The CDR3 nucleotides read TGTGCCAGCAGCTTAGAACTAGGGGGGGGGAATTCACCCCTCCACTTT. It encodes CASSLELGGGNSPLHF. The J gene is TRBJ1-6, the V gene TRBV11-2; possibly TRBD1 for D (6 bases). Germline V gene lookup returns CDR1 SGHAT and CDR2 FQNNGV. Trimming left V 0 bases short and J 7 bases short, with 13 bases between. The CDR3 runs to 16 residues.

This clone showed up just a few times. The chain carries TRBV6-2 or TRBV6-3 and TRBJ1-5; 7 positions agree with TRBD1. Germline assignment: CDR1 MNHEY and CDR2 SVGEGT. The CDR3 is made up of 15 amino acids. V lost 6 bases, J lost 9 bases, and 14 bases stayed unmatched. The CDR3 region is CASSFLGGQQRPQHF. CDR3 coding DNA: TGTGCCAGCAGCTTCCTAGGGGGCCAGCAGCGGCCCCAGCATTTT.

This clone was found a few times. The chain combines TRBV27 with TRBJ1-5; TRBD1 aligns across 7 bases. J was trimmed by 4 bases and V by 8 bases; bases with no gene match: 14. Germline-derived CDR1 and CDR2 are MNHEY and SMNVEV (reference sequence). The CDR3 spans 16 residues. The CDR3 nucleotides are TGTGCCAGCTCGAACAAGACAGGGCGGTTTAATCAGCCCCAGCATTTT. Translated, it gives CASSNKTGRFNQPQHF.

This sequence joins TRBV3-1 (or the pseudogene TRBV3-2) and TRBJ2-5; 12 nucleotides agree with TRBD2. V was pared by 5 bases and J by 9 bases, with 7 bases of the junction left unmatched. CDR1 and CDR2 from the germline V gene are LGHDT and YNNKEL (reference sequence). The CDR3 covers 14 residues. The CDR3 spells CASSSTSGGMAQYF. In DNA, the CDR3 is TGTGCCAGCAGCTCGACTAGCGGGGGCATGGCCCAGTACTTC.

This clone was observed a few times. This rearrangement joins TRBV7-6 to TRBJ2-3; 9 nucleotides match TRBD2. The CDR3 sequence is 15 residues long. V trimming: 1 base; J trimming: 6 bases; junction bases outside the gene matches: 5. Germline V gene sequence: CDR1 SGHVS, CDR2 FNYEAQ. The CDR3 region has the DNA TGTGCCAGCAGCTTAGGGCCTAGCGGGAAGGATACGCAGTATTTT. Its protein product is CASSLGPSGKDTQYF.

Here the CDR3 reads CASSSQGGLDYEQYF. CDR3 nucleotide sequence: TGTGCCAGCAGCAGTCAAGGAGGGTTAGACTACGAGCAGTACTTC. The chain employs TRBV21-1 and TRBJ2-7; TRBD2 reflects the table's D call only, with no check against the DNA. TRBV21-1 represents a pseudogene. CDR3 length: 15 residues.

The V gene is TRBV6-5, the J gene TRBJ1-2; TRBD1 matches at 7 bases. This CDR3 region has 15 residues. Germline V CDR1 and CDR2: MNHEY, SVGAGI. Losses at the gene ends were 8 bases for V and 3 bases for J; bases not matched to a gene: 12. The CDR3 reads CASGRAGGFDYGYTF. In DNA form, the CDR3 reads TGTGCCAGCGGTCGCGCAGGGGGGTTTGACTATGGCTACACCTTC.

V is TRBV30 and J is TRBJ1-6; 7 nucleotides align to TRBD1. The length of the CDR3 is 14 residues. Trimming took 2 bases from V and 5 from J; bases not matched to a gene: 3. Germline-derived CDR1 and CDR2 are GTSNPN and SVGIG (reference sequence). The CDR3 spells CAWSFGQDNSPLHF. CDR3 DNA: TGTGCCTGGAGTTTCGGACAGGATAATTCACCCCTCCACTTT.

The J gene is TRBJ2-5, the V gene TRBV5-1; TRBD1 matches 8 bases. The CDR3 is 16 residues long. The germline V gene has CDR1 SGHRS and CDR2 YFSETQ. V lost 3 bases to trimming and J lost 2 bases; unmatched junction nucleotides: 9. The DNA for the CDR3 is TGCGCCAGCAGCTGGACCTTGACAGGGGTACAAGAGACCCAGTACTTC. Its translation is CASSWTLTGVQETQYF.

V is TRBV29-1 and J is TRBJ1-5; TRBD1 aligns across 10 bases. Trimming removed 4 bases from V and 9 bases from J; junction bases left unmatched: 6. Per germline, CDR1 SQVTM and CDR2 ANQGSEA. The CDR3 is 13 residues long. In DNA form, the CDR3 reads TGCAGCGTTGGGGGGACAGGGGCCGGGCCCCAGCATTTT. This gives the protein CSVGGTGAGPQHF. Looking up the rest from reference TRBV29-1 and TRBJ1-5 gives the full variable domain: SAVISQKPSRDICQRGTSLTIQCQVDSQVTMMFWYRQQPGQSLTLIATANQGSEATYESGFVIDKFPISRPNLTFSTLTVSNMSPEDSSIYLCSVGGTGAGPQHFGDGTRLSIL.

The rearrangement joins TRBV18 to TRBJ2-4; maybe TRBD1 (6 bases). Germline CDR1 is KGHSH and CDR2 is LQKENI. CDR3 length equals 14 residues. The V end was cut by 5 bases, the J end by 0 bases, with 8 bases between. CDR3 loop: CASSTGLAKNIQYF. The CDR3, as DNA: TGTGCCAGCTCAACAGGGCTAGCCAAAAACATTCAGTACTTC.

This chain connects TRBV5-4 to TRBJ2-5, with 7 bases that match TRBD1. The junction had 9 bases not matched to a gene; V was cut back by 4 bases and J by 3 bases. The CDR3 length is 15 residues. CDR1 and CDR2 (germline): SGHNT, YYREEE (reference sequence). The CDR3 nucleotides are TGTGCCAGCAGCCCGGCCGGGACAGCTAAAGAGACCCAGTACTTC. Its protein product is CASSPAGTAKETQYF.

The V and J genes are TRBV27 and TRBJ2-7, with D possibly being TRBD1 (5 bases). CDR3 size: 14 residues. Germline V CDR1 and CDR2: MNHEY, SMNVEV (reference sequence). The germline V and J ends were trimmed by 3 bases and 4 bases, with 13 bases remaining between them. CDR3 in amino acids: CASSLKTGQYEQYF. The CDR3 DNA sequence: TGTGCCAGCAGTTTGAAAACAGGCCAATACGAGCAGTACTTC.

The chain uses TRBV6-5 and TRBJ2-7; 10 nucleotides match TRBD1. The CDR3 is 14 residues long. Germline V lookup: CDR1 MNHEY, CDR2 SVGAGI. The junction had 3 bases not matched to a gene; V was cut back by 5 bases and J by 2 bases. In DNA, the CDR3 is TGTGCCAGCAGTCGGGACAGGGGAACCTACGAGCAGTACTTC. Its protein product is CASSRDRGTYEQYF.

The chain joins TRBV5-4 to TRBJ2-3, with 7 bases that match TRBD1. The CDR3 sequence is 17 residues long. The germline CDR1 and CDR2 sequences are SGHNT and YYREEE (reference sequence). V lost 4 bases and J lost 0; bases outside the gene matches: 11. The CDR3 nucleotides read TGTGCCAGCAGCGTAGGGGACAGCTTGACTAGCACAGATACGCAGTATTTT. It codes for CASSVGDSLTSTDTQYF. Combining the CDR3 with reference TRBV5-4 and TRBJ2-3 gives the whole variable domain ETGVTQSPTHLIKTRGQQVTLRCSSQSGHNTVSWYQQALGQGPQFIFQYYREEENGRGNFPPRFSGLQFPNYSSELNVNALELDDSALYLCASSVGDSLTSTDTQYFGPGTRLTVL.